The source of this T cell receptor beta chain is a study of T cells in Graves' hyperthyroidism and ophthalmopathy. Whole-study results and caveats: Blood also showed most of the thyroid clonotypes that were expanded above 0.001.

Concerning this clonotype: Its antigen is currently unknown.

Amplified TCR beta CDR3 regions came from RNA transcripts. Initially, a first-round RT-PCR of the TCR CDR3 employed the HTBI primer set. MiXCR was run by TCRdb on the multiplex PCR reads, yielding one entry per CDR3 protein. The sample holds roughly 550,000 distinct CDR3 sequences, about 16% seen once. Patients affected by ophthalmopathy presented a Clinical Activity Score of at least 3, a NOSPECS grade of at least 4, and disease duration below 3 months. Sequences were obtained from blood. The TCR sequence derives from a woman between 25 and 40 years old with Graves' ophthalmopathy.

CDR3 nucleotide sequence: TGTGCCAGCAGCTTAGAAGAGGGGTTGTCATGGTATAGCTCCTATAATTCACCCCTCCACTTT. Amino acids: CASSLEEGLSWYSSYNSPLHF. The V and J genes are TRBV7-2 and TRBJ1-6, with D possibly matching TRBD1 (5 bases). Between the trimmed V and J ends, which lost 1 base and 0 bases, there was a span of 22 bases. The CDR3 is 21 residues long. From germline, CDR1 is SGHTA and CDR2 FQGNSA. Filled out from reference TRBV7-2 and TRBJ1-6, the complete variable domain reads GAGVSQSPSNKVTEKGKDVELRCDPISGHTALYWYRQSLGQGLEFLIYFQGNSAPDKSGLPSDRFSAERTGGSVSTLTIQRTQQEDSAVYLCASSLEEGLSWYSSYNSPLHFGNGTRLTVT.